A selection of T cell receptor beta chains follows, all from one sample in a study of PD-L1 blockade in urothelial cancer. Using immunoSEQ multiplex PCR, the repertoire was profiled, and TCRdb retains in-frame clones only, with some absent. The table shows about 14,000 clones, with approximately 87% occurring only once. The sample consisted of PBMCs, taken around atezolizumab (anti-PD-L1) treatment. The receptors shown here come from a man between 65 and 85 years old with urothelial cancer. Each CDR3 is given with its conserved first and last residue. A D gene is named only where the DNA matches it firmly. The listing skips clone size in some rows; elsewhere it reads once, few, many or a size class.

v_gene	j_gene	d_gene	abundance	CDR3nt	CDR3aa
TRBV11-2	TRBJ1-2	TRBD1	-	TGTGCCAGCAGCTTCACGGGACAGGGACCCCTACCCTATGGCTACACCTTC	CASSFTGQGPLPYGYTF
TRBV10-3	TRBJ2-2	TRBD1	once	TGTGCCATCAGTGAGTCCGGGGACAGGTTGGCCACCGGGGAGCTGTTTTTT	CAISESGDRLATGELFF
TRBV2	TRBJ2-5	-	-	TGTGCCAGCAGTGGTGGAGGGGGCGCAGGGGGAGAGACCCAGTACTTC	CASSGGGGAGGETQYF
TRBV19	TRBJ1-4	-	-	TGTGCCACCCAAACCGGGGATAGGGAAAAACTGTTTTTT	CATQTGDREKLFF
TRBV21-1	TRBJ1-2	-	once	TGTGCCAGCAGCATGCTACGTGGCTACACCTTC	CASSMLRGYTF
TRBV4-1	TRBJ2-2	-	-	TGCGCCAGCAGCCAGGAGTCCACTTTTAACACCGGGGAGCTGTTTTTT	CASSQESTFNTGELFF
TRBV11-2	TRBJ2-7	-	-	TGTGCCAGCAGCTTAGTTCAGTCTCCATTCTACGAGCAGTACTTC	CASSLVQSPFYEQYF
TRBV6-1	TRBJ2-7	-	-	TGTGCCTCAGGACAGCACTACGAGCAGTACTTC	CASGQHYEQYF
TRBV29-1	TRBJ1-1	-	-	TGCAGCACAGAAACAACCACTGAAGCTTTCTTT	CSTETTTEAFF
TRBV18	TRBJ1-5	-	-	TGTGCCAGCTCACCGGGGCAGAAAGATCAGCCCCAGCATTTT	CASSPGQKDQPQHF
TRBV29-1	TRBJ2-3	-	-	TGCAGCGTTGAACTCCTCACAGATACGCAGTATTTT	CSVELLTDTQYF
TRBV5-4	TRBJ2-2	TRBD1	-	TGTGCCAGCAGCTTTGGGACAGGCAACACCGGGGAGCTGTTTTTT	CASSFGTGNTGELFF
TRBV5-1	TRBJ1-1	TRBD1	-	TGCGCCAGCAGCTTGCCCCCCCCAGGGGGGACTGAAGCTTTCTTT	CASSLPPPGGTEAFF
TRBV4-1	TRBJ2-1	TRBD1	-	TGCGCCAGCAGCCCCTTTACAGGGGGCCATGAGCAGTTCTTC	CASSPFTGGHEQFF
TRBV5-4	TRBJ2-1	TRBD1	-	TGTGCCAGCAGCTCGGGACAGGGGAAGGGCAACAATGAGCAGTTCTTC	CASSSGQGKGNNEQFF
TRBV18	TRBJ2-5	-	-	TGTGCCAGCTCACCGATCCAGGGAACCCAAGAGACCCAGTACTTC	CASSPIQGTQETQYF
TRBV2	TRBJ1-6	TRBD1	-	TGTGCCAGCAGCCGGGACAGGGTGGGAAATTCACCCCTCCACTTT	CASSRDRVGNSPLHF
TRBV5-1	TRBJ1-5	TRBD1	-	TGCGCCAGCAGCTTAGGACCGGGACAGGGGATCCAGCCCCAGCATTTT	CASSLGPGQGIQPQHF
TRBV18	TRBJ2-4	-	-	TGTGCCAGCTCACAGGGGTCCATAGCCAAAAACATTCAGTACTTC	CASSQGSIAKNIQYF
TRBV7-9	TRBJ1-1	-	-	TGTGCCAGCAGCTTAGGTCGGTACACTGAAGCTTTCTTT	CASSLGRYTEAFF
TRBV27	TRBJ2-3	-	once	TGTGCCATCAAGTTTACGCTGGGTCGGGCAGATACGCAGTATTTT	CAIKFTLGRADTQYF
TRBV19	TRBJ1-5	TRBD1	-	TGTGCCAGTAGTCCAACAGGGGGCCGTCAGCCCCAGCATTTT	CASSPTGGRQPQHF
TRBV11-2	TRBJ1-6	TRBD1	once	TGTGCCAGCAGCTTAGGGACAGGGATTTTTTCACCCCTCCACTTT	CASSLGTGIFSPLHF
TRBV10-1	TRBJ2-1	TRBD2	-	TGCGCCAGCAGTCCAGTAGCGGGGGCCTTGTACAATGAGCAGTTCTTC	CASSPVAGALYNEQFF
TRBV6-1	TRBJ2-7	TRBD2	few	TGTGCCAGCAGTGAAACGCGGGGGGGGCTCTACGAGCAGTACTTC	CASSETRGGLYEQYF
TRBV5-6	TRBJ2-7	-	-	TGTGCCAGCAGCCTTCAAGGTTGGGGAGACTACGAGCAGTACTTC	CASSLQGWGDYEQYF
TRBV2	TRBJ1-1	TRBD1	once	TGTGCCAGCAGTCGACAGGGTGTCACTGAAGCTTTCTTT	CASSRQGVTEAFF
TRBV5-6	TRBJ1-6	TRBD1	-	TGTGCCAGCAGCTTTAGGACAGGGGGCTCCTATAATTCACCCCTCCACTTT	CASSFRTGGSYNSPLHF
TRBV28	TRBJ2-6	-	-	TGTGCCAGCAGTAACACAGTCCCCTCTGGGGCCAACGTCCTGACTTTC	CASSNTVPSGANVLTF
TRBV7-9	TRBJ1-6	-	-	TGTGCCAGCGGTACAGGCGAACTGGGGCATAATTCACCCCTCCACTTT	CASGTGELGHNSPLHF
TRBV27	TRBJ1-2	-	-	TGTGCCAGCACCTCAAGACAGGACTATGGCTACACCTTC	CASTSRQDYGYTF
TRBV19	TRBJ1-6	TRBD1	-	TGTGCCAGTAGTATTCAAGGGGGCCGGGGTTCACCCCTCCACTTT	CASSIQGGRGSPLHF
TRBV5-1	TRBJ2-5	-	-	TGCGCCAGCAGCTTGGCGGTGGGCAGTAATCAAGAGACCCAGTACTTC	CASSLAVGSNQETQYF
TRBV7-9	TRBJ1-3	-	-	TGTGCCAGCAGCTTAGGGGGGGTCCTCGGAAACACCATATATTTT	CASSLGGVLGNTIYF
TRBV10-2	TRBJ2-7	TRBD1	-	TGCGCCAGCAGCGACCTTACCGACAGGGCAACCTACGAGCAGTACTTC	CASSDLTDRATYEQYF
TRBV7-8	TRBJ2-1	TRBD1	-	TGTGCCAGCAGCTTAGTATTCGGGACAGGGATTAGCGATGAGCAGTTCTTC	CASSLVFGTGISDEQFF
TRBV6-1	TRBJ1-1	TRBD1	-	TGTGCCAGCAGTGAATTTGGAAGTCGGGACAGAGCTTTCTTT	CASSEFGSRDRAFF
TRBV28	TRBJ2-7	TRBD1	-	TGTGCCAGCAGTACCCCGGGACAGGGCTACGAGCAGTACTTC	CASSTPGQGYEQYF
TRBV5-5	TRBJ1-1	-	-	TGTGCCAGCAGCCTGGGGGGGCACACTGAAGCTTTCTTT	CASSLGGHTEAFF
TRBV6-9	TRBJ2-3	-	-	TGTGCCAGCAGTTATTTGGCCCCAGATACGCAGTATTTT	CASSYLAPDTQYF
TRBV6-6	TRBJ2-1	TRBD2	once	TGTGCCAGCAATTCCCAAAGCGGGGCTCGGGTCGGTGAGCAGTTCTTC	CASNSQSGARVGEQFF
TRBV21-1	TRBJ1-1	-	-	TGTGCCAGCAGCTTCTTCTTGGGGGCTTGCACTGAAGCTTTCTTT	CASSFFLGACTEAFF
TRBV30	TRBJ1-1	-	-	TGTGCCTGGGGGTTACTACTGAACACTGAAGCTTTCTTT	CAWGLLLNTEAFF
TRBV6-1	TRBJ2-7	TRBD1	-	TGTGCCAGCAGTGAAGCGCAGCTGGGACAGGGGTCCTACGAGCAGTACTTC	CASSEAQLGQGSYEQYF
TRBV10-3	TRBJ2-1	-	-	TGTGCCATCAGTGAGTCGGGGGGTGGCTACAATGAGCAGTTCTTC	CAISESGGGYNEQFF
TRBV15	TRBJ1-4	-	-	TGTGCCACCAGCAGAGACCGGGGAACTAATGAAAAACTGTTTTTT	CATSRDRGTNEKLFF
TRBV2	TRBJ1-2	TRBD1	-	TGTGCCAGCACCGAACAGGGGACAGGGTCTTACACCTTC	CASTEQGTGSYTF
TRBV5-1	TRBJ1-2	-	few	TGCGCCAGCAGCTTGGGGGGGGGCTATGGCTACACCTTC	CASSLGGGYGYTF
TRBV29-1	TRBJ2-1	-	once	TGCAGCGTGCTCCGGGGGAATGAGCAGTTCTTC	CSVLRGNEQFF
TRBV19	TRBJ1-1	-	-	TGTGCCAGTAGTAGGGCGCAACAGAACACTGAAGCTTTCTTT	CASSRAQQNTEAFF
TRBV6-4	TRBJ2-3	TRBD2	few	TGTGCCAGCAGTGAGCGGGGGGGAGATACGCAGTATTTT	CASSERGGDTQYF
TRBV19	TRBJ2-2	-	-	TGTGCCAGTAGTATAACCAGGACTAACACCGGGGAGCTGTTTTTT	CASSITRTNTGELFF
TRBV6-5	TRBJ1-5	TRBD1	-	TGTGCCAGCAGTTTTGACAGGGGTCAGCCCCAGCATTTT	CASSFDRGQPQHF
TRBV2	TRBJ1-2	-	-	TGTGCCAGCAGTGAAGCGCTCAACCGCGGGGGCTACACCTTC	CASSEALNRGGYTF